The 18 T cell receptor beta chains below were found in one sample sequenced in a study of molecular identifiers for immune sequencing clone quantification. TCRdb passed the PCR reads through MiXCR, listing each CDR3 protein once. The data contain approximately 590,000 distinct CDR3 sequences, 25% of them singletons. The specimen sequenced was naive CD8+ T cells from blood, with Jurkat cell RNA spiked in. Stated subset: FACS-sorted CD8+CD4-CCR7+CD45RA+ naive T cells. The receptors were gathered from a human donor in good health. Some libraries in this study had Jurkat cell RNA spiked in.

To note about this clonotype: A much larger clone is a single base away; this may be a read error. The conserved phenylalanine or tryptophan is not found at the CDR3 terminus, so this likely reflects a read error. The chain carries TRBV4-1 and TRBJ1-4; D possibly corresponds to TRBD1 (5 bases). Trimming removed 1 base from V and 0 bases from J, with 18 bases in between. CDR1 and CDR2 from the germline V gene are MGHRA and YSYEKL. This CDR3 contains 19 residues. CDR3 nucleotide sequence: TGCGCCAGCAGCCAAGGCTTGGCCCAGGGCCATGCAACTAATGAAAAACTGTTTTGT. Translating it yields CASSQGLAQGHATNEKLFC.

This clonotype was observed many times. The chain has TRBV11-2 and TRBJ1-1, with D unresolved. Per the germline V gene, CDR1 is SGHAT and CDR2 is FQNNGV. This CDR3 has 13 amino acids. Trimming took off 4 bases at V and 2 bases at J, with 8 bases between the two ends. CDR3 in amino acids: CASSSGFNTEAFF. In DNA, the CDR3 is TGTGCCAGCAGCTCCGGTTTCAACACTGAAGCTTTCTTT. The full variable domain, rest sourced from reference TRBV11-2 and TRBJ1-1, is EAGVAQSPRYKIIEKRQSVAFWCNPISGHATLYWYQQILGQGPKLLIQFQNNGVVDDSQLPKDRFSAERLKGVDSTLKIQPAKLEDSAVYLCASSSGFNTEAFFGQGTRLTVV.

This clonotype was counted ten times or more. This CDR3 is CSADGTSASTDTQYF. CDR3 DNA: TGCAGTGCTGACGGGACTAGCGCAAGCACAGATACGCAGTATTTT. The chain employs TRBV20-1 and TRBJ2-3, with TRBD2 identical over 10 bases. The CDR3 has 15 amino acids. From germline, CDR1 is DFQATT and CDR2 SNEGSKA (reference sequence). With V trimmed by 5 bases and J by 0 bases, 5 bases remained unmatched.

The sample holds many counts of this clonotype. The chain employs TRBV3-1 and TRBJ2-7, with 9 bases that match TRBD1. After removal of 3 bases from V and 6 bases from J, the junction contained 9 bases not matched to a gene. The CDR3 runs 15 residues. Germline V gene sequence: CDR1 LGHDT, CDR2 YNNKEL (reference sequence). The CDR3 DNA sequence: TGTGCCAGCAGCCATCCCGGGACAGGGACCATCGAGCAGTACTTC. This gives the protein CASSHPGTGTIEQYF.

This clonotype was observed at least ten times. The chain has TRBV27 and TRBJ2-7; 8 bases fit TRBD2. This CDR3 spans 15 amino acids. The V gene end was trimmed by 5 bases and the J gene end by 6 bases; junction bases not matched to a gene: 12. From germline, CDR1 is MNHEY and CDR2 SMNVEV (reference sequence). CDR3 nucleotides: TGTGCCAGCAGTCCTGGGACCGCCGCGGGAGGCGAGCAGTACTTC. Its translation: CASSPGTAAGGEQYF.

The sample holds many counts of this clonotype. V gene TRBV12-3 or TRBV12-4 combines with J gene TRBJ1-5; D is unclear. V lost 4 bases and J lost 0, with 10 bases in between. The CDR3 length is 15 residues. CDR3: CASSSTVYSNQPQHF. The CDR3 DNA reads TGTGCCAGCAGTTCGACGGTCTATAGCAATCAGCCCCAGCATTTT.

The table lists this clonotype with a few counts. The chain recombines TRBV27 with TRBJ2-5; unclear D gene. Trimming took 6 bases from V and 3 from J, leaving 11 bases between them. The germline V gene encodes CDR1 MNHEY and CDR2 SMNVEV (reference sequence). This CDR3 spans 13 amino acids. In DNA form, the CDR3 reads TGTGCCAGCAGCCCGCAGAATAAAGAGACCCAGTACTTC. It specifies CASSPQNKETQYF.

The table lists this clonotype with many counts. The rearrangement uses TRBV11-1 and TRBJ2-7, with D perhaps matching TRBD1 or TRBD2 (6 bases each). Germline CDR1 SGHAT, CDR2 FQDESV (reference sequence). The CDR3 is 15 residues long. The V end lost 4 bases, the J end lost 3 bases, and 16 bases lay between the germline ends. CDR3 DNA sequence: TGTGCCAGCAGCTCATGGCGGGACAAAAACTACGAGCAGTACTTC. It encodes CASSSWRDKNYEQYF.

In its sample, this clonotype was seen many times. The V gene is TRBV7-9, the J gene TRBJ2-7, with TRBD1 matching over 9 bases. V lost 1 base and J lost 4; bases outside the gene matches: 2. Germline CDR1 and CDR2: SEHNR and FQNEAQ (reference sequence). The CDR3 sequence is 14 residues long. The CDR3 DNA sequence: TGTGCCAGCAGCTTAGGGGACAGGGAGTACGAGCAGTACTTC. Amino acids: CASSLGDREYEQYF.

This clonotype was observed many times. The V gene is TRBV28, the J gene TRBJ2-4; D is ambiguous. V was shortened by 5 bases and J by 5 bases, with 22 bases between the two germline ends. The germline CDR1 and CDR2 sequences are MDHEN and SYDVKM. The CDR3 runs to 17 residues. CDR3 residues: CASSPEQSPSAENIQYF. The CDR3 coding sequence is TGTGCCAGCAGTCCAGAACAGTCCCCGTCGGCCGAAAACATTCAGTACTTC.

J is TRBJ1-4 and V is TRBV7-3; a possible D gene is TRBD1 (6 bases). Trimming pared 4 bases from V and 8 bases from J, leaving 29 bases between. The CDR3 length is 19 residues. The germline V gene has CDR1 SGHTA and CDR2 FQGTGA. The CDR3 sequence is CASSSDLGQWEMGEEKLFF. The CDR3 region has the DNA TGTGCCAGCAGCTCAGACCTCGGACAGTGGGAGATGGGAGAGGAAAAACTGTTTTTT.

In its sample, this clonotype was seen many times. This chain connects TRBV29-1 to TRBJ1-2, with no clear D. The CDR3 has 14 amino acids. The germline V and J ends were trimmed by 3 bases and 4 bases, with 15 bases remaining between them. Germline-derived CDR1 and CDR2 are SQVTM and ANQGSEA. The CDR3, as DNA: TGCAGCGTTGACTGGTCTGCCGCCATCTATGGCTACACCTTC. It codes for CSVDWSAAIYGYTF.

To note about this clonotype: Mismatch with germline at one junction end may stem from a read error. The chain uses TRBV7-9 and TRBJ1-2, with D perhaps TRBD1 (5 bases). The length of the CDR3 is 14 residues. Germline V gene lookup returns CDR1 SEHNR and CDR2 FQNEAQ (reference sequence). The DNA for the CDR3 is TGTGCCTGCAGCTTAGGGGCGGCTGTCTATGGCTACACCTTC. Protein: CACSLGAAVYGYTF.

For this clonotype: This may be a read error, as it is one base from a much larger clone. CDR3 residues: CASSQRPRVGTEAFF. CDR3 nucleotide sequence: TGTGCCAGCAGCCAGAGGCCCCGAGTAGGCACTGAAGCTTTCTTT. V is TRBV3-1 and J is TRBJ1-1; D call uncertain. V was trimmed by 3 bases and J by 4 bases, leaving 15 bases between them. The length of the CDR3 is 15 residues. Looked up from germline, CDR1 is LGHDT and CDR2 is YNNKEL (reference sequence).

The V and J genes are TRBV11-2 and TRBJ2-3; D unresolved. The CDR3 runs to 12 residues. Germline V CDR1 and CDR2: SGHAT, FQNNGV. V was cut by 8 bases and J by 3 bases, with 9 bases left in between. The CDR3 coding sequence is TGTGCCAGCGGTTTCCTGACAGATACGCAGTATTTT. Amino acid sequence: CASGFLTDTQYF.

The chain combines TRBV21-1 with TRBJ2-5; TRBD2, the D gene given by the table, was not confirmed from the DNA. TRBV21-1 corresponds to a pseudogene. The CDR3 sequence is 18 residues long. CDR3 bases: TGTGCCAGCAGCAATGGGACTAGCGCAGGGCGCGCCCAAGAGACCCAGCACTTC. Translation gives CASSNGTSAGRAQETQHF.

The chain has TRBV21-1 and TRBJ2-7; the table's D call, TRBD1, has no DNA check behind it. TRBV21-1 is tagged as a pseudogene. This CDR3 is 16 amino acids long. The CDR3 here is CASSSGQGEPSYEQYF. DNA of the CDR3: TGTGCCAGCAGCTCGGGGCAGGGGGAGCCCTCCTACGAGCAGTACTTC.

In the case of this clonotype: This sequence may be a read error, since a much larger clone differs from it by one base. The CDR3 DNA reads as TGCGCCAGCAGCTTGAGATCCCCAGGGCCTGGTGAAGCTCTCTTT. This sequence encodes CASSLRSPGPGEALF. The rearrangement joins TRBV5-1 to TRBJ1-1; tentative D call: TRBD1 (5 bases). The CDR3 covers 15 residues. CDR1 is SGHRS, CDR2 YFSETQ, per germline.